A single TCR beta chain is shown here with its context. The CDR3 extends over 15 amino acids. V was shortened by 1 base and J by 6 bases, with 15 bases between the two germline ends. Germline CDR1 is SGHTA and CDR2 is FQGNSA. This sample is drawn from a study of control samples from healthy donors and cancer patients. Libraries were prepared by immunoSEQ multiplex PCR; TCRdb keeps only in-frame clonotypes and omits some of them. This table holds approximately 86,000 clones, 86% found once. The J gene is TRBJ2-5, the V gene TRBV7-2, with D maybe TRBD1 (6 bases). The sample was blood. This receptor was taken from a man aged 25-45 years in good health. Here the CDR3 DNA reads TGTGCCAGCAGCTTAGGGAACGGACAGTCCAAGACCCAGTACTTC. It codes for CASSLGNGQSKTQYF.